Below, 24 T cell receptor beta chains from the same sample are listed, as sequenced in a study of graft-versus-host responses after intestinal transplantation. The table came from immunoSEQ multiplex PCR; TCRdb's copy has only in-frame clones and leaves some out. The table shows 35,000 to 45,000 clones, with approximately 93% occurring only once. This specimen consisted of PBMCs, obtained roughly 780 days after intestinal transplantation. These receptors were collected from a human patient who received an intestinal transplant, so some T cells may come from the graft donor.

The V and J genes are TRBV11-2 and TRBJ2-7; 7 bases map to TRBD1. Germline trimming cut 5 bases from V and 3 bases from J; bases unmatched to any gene: 10. Germline lookup yields CDR1 SGHAT and CDR2 FQNNGV. The CDR3 extends over 15 amino acids. CDR3: CASSPETGTYYEQYF. The CDR3 DNA sequence: TGTGCCAGCAGCCCGGAGACAGGGACCTACTACGAGCAGTACTTC.

This clone has only one observation. The chain employs TRBV6-5 and TRBJ1-1; D is unclear. The CDR3 loop spans 13 amino acids. V lost 0 bases and J lost 6, with 8 bases in between. Germline V lookup: CDR1 MNHEY, CDR2 SVGAGI. The CDR3 loop is CASSYSSLAEAFF. CDR3 bases: TGTGCCAGCAGTTACTCTTCCCTCGCTGAAGCTTTCTTT.

The chain is built from TRBV7-9 and TRBJ2-7; no clear D gene. Germline-derived CDR1 and CDR2 are SEHNR and FQNEAQ (reference sequence). The CDR3 extends over 12 amino acids. Between the trimmed V and J ends, which lost 3 bases and 9 bases, there was a span of 12 bases. In nucleotides, the CDR3 is TGTGCCAGCAGCTTCGAATCTGACGGGCAGTACTTC. This gives the protein CASSFESDGQYF.

The chain is built from TRBV6-5 and TRBJ1-2; no clear D. V lost 2 bases and J 5 bases, leaving 9 bases between the germline ends. The CDR3 covers 13 residues. CDR1 and CDR2 (germline): MNHEY, SVGAGI. CDR3 protein: CASSYRVRYGYTF. CDR3 bases: TGTGCCAGCAGTTACAGGGTGCGATATGGCTACACCTTC.

The chain uses TRBV10-3 and TRBJ1-1, with 9 bases identical to TRBD1. The V and J ends lost 8 bases and 4 bases, in that order; junction bases with no gene match: 8. CDR3 length: 14 residues. The germline gives CDR1 ENHRY, CDR2 SYGVKD. The CDR3 DNA is TGTGCCATCCGGAGGGACAGGGCGGGCACTGAAGCTTTCTTT. The encoded protein is CAIRRDRAGTEAFF.

The chain uses TRBV16 and TRBJ2-5, with 7 bases identical to TRBD1. Germline V CDR1 and CDR2: KGHSY, FQNENV. Trimming cost V 0 bases and J 5 bases; bases outside gene matches: 6. This CDR3 is built from 15 residues. CDR3 coding DNA: TGTGCCAGCAGCCAATCGTTAGGGGGCGTCGAGACCCAGTACTTC. It is translated as CASSQSLGGVETQYF.

The gene calls are TRBV6-5 and TRBJ2-7; TRBD2 might be the D (5 bases). Germline V gene data show CDR1 as MNHEY and CDR2 as SVGAGI. Trimming left V 2 bases short and J 6 bases short, with 11 bases between. CDR3 length equals 13 residues. CDR3: CASSYPGNGEQYF. In nucleotides, the CDR3 is TGTGCCAGCAGTTACCCCGGGAATGGCGAGCAGTACTTC.

The chain couples TRBV7-2 to TRBJ2-5; D possibly corresponds to TRBD2 (6 bases). CDR3 length: 16 amino acids. V was cut by 4 bases and J by 2 bases, with 17 bases left in between. Germline loops: CDR1 SGHTA, CDR2 FQGNSA. Here the CDR3 reads CASSSGPSVGQETQYF. DNA of the CDR3: TGTGCCAGCAGCTCGGGTCCTAGCGTGGGGCAAGAGACCCAGTACTTC.

The rearrangement links TRBV14 to TRBJ1-4; maybe TRBD1 (5 bases). The V end was cut by 3 bases, the J end by 8 bases, with 13 bases between. The CDR3 has 14 amino acids. Germline V lookup: CDR1 SGHDN, CDR2 FVKESK. The CDR3: CASSHPGGGEKLFF. Written as DNA, the CDR3 is TGTGCCAGCAGCCACCCGGGTGGGGGGGAAAAACTGTTTTTT.

V and J are TRBV27 and TRBJ2-7; D is uncertain. This CDR3 is 11 amino acids long. Germline assignment: CDR1 MNHEY and CDR2 SMNVEV (reference sequence). Between the trimmed V and J ends, which lost 4 bases and 3 bases, there was a span of 4 bases. CDR3 sequence: CASSSNYEQYF. CDR3 DNA sequence: TGTGCCAGCAGTTCCAACTACGAGCAGTACTTC.

In this sample, this clone turned up a few times. This chain connects TRBV5-1 to TRBJ1-6; 9 nucleotides line up with TRBD1. With 5 bases clipped from V and 7 bases from J, the junction kept 7 bases outside the gene matches. This CDR3 is 15 amino acids long. Germline CDR1 SGHRS, CDR2 YFSETQ. The CDR3 here is CASRSGQGRNSPLHF. DNA of the CDR3: TGCGCCAGCAGGTCGGGACAGGGACGGAATTCACCCCTCCACTTT.

CDR3 region: CASSFMGTNEKLFF. The CDR3, as DNA: TGCGCCAGCAGCTTCATGGGAACTAATGAAAAACTGTTTTTT. V usage is TRBV5-1 and J usage is TRBJ1-4; D not certain. The ends were cut back, 2 bases at V and 1 base at J, with 6 bases in the middle. There are 14 residues in the CDR3. The germline V gene encodes CDR1 SGHRS and CDR2 YFSETQ.

This rearrangement joins TRBV5-1 to TRBJ2-6, with D possibly called TRBD1 or TRBD2 (5 bases each). V was pared by 4 bases and J by 4 bases, with 12 bases between. This CDR3 has 15 residues. The germline CDR1 and CDR2 sequences are SGHRS and YFSETQ. The CDR3 loop reads CASSAGTTGANVLTF. CDR3 bases: TGCGCCAGCAGCGCCGGGACGACCGGGGCCAACGTCCTGACTTTC.

V gene TRBV27 combines with J gene TRBJ2-1, with D maybe TRBD1 (5 bases). This CDR3 is built from 16 residues. In germline, CDR1 is MNHEY, CDR2 SMNVEV (reference sequence). Trimming removed 8 bases at V and 0 bases at J, with 17 bases between. The CDR3 DNA reads TGTGCCAGCCGACTGGTGCAGGGTTACTCCTACAATGAGCAGTTCTTC. This gives the protein CASRLVQGYSYNEQFF.

This chain joins TRBV18 and TRBJ2-7; no clear D gene. The germline CDR1 and CDR2 sequences are KGHSH and LQKENI. The V end was cut by 3 bases, the J end by 3 bases, with 15 bases between. This CDR3 region has 15 residues. The CDR3 DNA sequence: TGTGCCAGCTCACCCCTTCTAGGGTCCCACTACGAGCAGTACTTC. Amino acids: CASSPLLGSHYEQYF.

The rearrangement uses TRBV5-5 and TRBJ2-7; the D gene is possibly TRBD1 (6 bases). The CDR3 spans 14 residues. Trimming pared 4 bases from V and 6 bases from J, leaving 17 bases between. Germline lookup yields CDR1 SGHKS and CDR2 YYEKEE (reference sequence). Here the CDR3 reads CASSPTTGFGEQYF. CDR3 DNA sequence: TGTGCCAGCAGCCCCACCACAGGGTTTGGCGAGCAGTACTTC.

The chain is built from TRBV6-5 and TRBJ1-2, with a weak D call TRBD1 (5 bases). V lost 4 bases to trimming and J lost 3 bases, with 9 bases between them. Germline V lookup: CDR1 MNHEY, CDR2 SVGAGI. This CDR3 contains 13 residues. CDR3 in DNA: TGTGCCAGCAGTTCCGGGACGGACTATGGCTACACCTTC. Translated, it gives CASSSGTDYGYTF.

The chain uses TRBV2 and TRBJ1-3, with TRBD1 matching over 7 bases. Germline-derived CDR1 and CDR2 are SNHLY and FYNNEI. The CDR3 runs to 15 residues. V was pared by 6 bases and J by 0 bases, with 5 bases of the junction left unmatched. The CDR3 nucleotides are TGTGCCAGCAGGGAGACAGGGATCTCTGGAAACACCATATATTTT. Protein product: CASRETGISGNTIYF.

V usage is TRBV27 and J usage is TRBJ2-1; 7 positions agree with TRBD1. In germline, CDR1 is MNHEY, CDR2 SMNVEV (reference sequence). Trimming removed 6 bases from V and 10 bases from J; junction bases left unmatched: 6. The CDR3 contains 12 residues. CDR3 nucleotide sequence: TGTGCCAGCAGGGCAGGGGGACGCGAGCAGTTCTTC. Translation: CASRAGGREQFF.

The DNA for the CDR3 is TGTGCCAGCAGCTTAGGGGGAAGCGGGAGAATGAATGAGCAGTTCTTC. It yields the protein CASSLGGSGRMNEQFF. The chain combines TRBV7-3 with TRBJ2-1; 8 bases are shared with TRBD2. In germline, CDR1 is SGHTA, CDR2 FQGTGA. This CDR3 is built from 16 residues. J lost 7 bases, V lost 2 bases, and 10 bases had no gene match.

This chain links TRBV7-3 with TRBJ1-2; D might be TRBD1 (5 bases). V lost 5 bases, J lost 6 bases, and 19 bases lay in between. Germline values: CDR1 SGHTA, CDR2 FQGTGA. This CDR3 contains 15 residues. CDR3 region: CASSPGGAAWDGYTF. The CDR3 DNA reads TGTGCCAGCAGCCCCGGTGGGGCAGCTTGGGATGGCTACACCTTC.

This clone was counted once. The chain combines TRBV7-2 with TRBJ2-2; no firm D call. The ends were cut back, 3 bases at V and 7 bases at J, with 21 bases in the middle. The germline V gene has CDR1 SGHTA and CDR2 FQGNSA. The CDR3 contains 17 residues. The CDR3 region is CASSFPGDGPSGGELFF. The CDR3 nucleotides read TGTGCCAGCAGCTTCCCCGGCGACGGCCCGTCGGGCGGGGAGCTGTTTTTT.

The rearrangement uses TRBV4-1 and TRBJ2-7, with 15 bases that match TRBD2. CDR1 MGHRA and CDR2 YSYEKL come from the germline V gene. The CDR3 loop spans 17 amino acids. V lost 4 bases and J lost 2; bases outside the gene matches: 6. This CDR3 reads CASSPGLAGGPAYEQYF. The CDR3 region has the DNA TGCGCCAGCAGCCCGGGACTAGCGGGGGGTCCTGCCTACGAGCAGTACTTC.

The gene calls are TRBV6-5 and TRBJ2-7; 7 bases agree with TRBD2. Trimming took 2 bases from V and 2 from J; bases not matched to a gene: 3. The CDR3 extends over 14 amino acids. Germline V lookup: CDR1 MNHEY, CDR2 SVGAGI. CDR3: CASSYAGVAYEQYF. The CDR3 DNA reads as TGTGCCAGCAGTTACGCGGGGGTAGCCTACGAGCAGTACTTC.